One and the same sample provided the 10 T cell receptor beta chains below, sequenced in a study of blood T cell repertoires in COVID-19 (dated by TCRdb to 2018 to 2021). The library was made by the immunoSEQ multiplex PCR assay. TCRdb's version of the immuneACCESS table is confined to in-frame rearrangements and falls short of the full clone set. An unresolved V gene accounts for under half of the shortfall where checked; the remainder is of unknown origin. The sample contains approximately 480,000 clones, roughly 90% of them found a single time. The ten top clones hold 0.7% of the sample. The sequencing input was PBMCs or T cells enriched from blood (not recorded which). The origin of the receptors is a woman aged 18-35 years who had recovered from COVID-19.

The chain links TRBV18 to TRBJ1-4; TRBD1 might be the D (5 bases). V was cut by 2 bases and J by 8 bases, with 24 bases left in between. Germline V gives CDR1 KGHSH, CDR2 LQKENI. This CDR3 contains 18 residues. The CDR3 is CASSPESGTPFTREKLFF. The CDR3, as DNA: TGTGCCAGCTCACCAGAGAGCGGGACCCCCTTCACGCGGGAAAAACTGTTTTTT. Full variable domain (rest looked up from reference TRBV18 and TRBJ1-4): NAGVMQNPRHLVRRRGQEARLRCSPMKGHSHVYWYRQLPEEGLKFMVYLQKENIIDESGMPKERFSAEFPKEGPSILRIQQVVRGDSAAYFCASSPESGTPFTREKLFFGSGTQLSVL.

The chain carries TRBV28 and TRBJ2-1, with D maybe TRBD2 (5 bases). From germline, CDR1 is MDHEN and CDR2 SYDVKM. The CDR3 consists of 14 residues. The germline V and J ends were trimmed by 7 bases and 5 bases, with 15 bases remaining between them. DNA for the CDR3: TGTGCCAGCATCCCGAGCGACTACGACAATGAGCAGTTCTTC. Protein: CASIPSDYDNEQFF.

This clone was seen just once. V usage is TRBV4-1 and J usage is TRBJ2-2, with D perhaps matching TRBD1 (6 bases). With 4 bases removed from V and 8 bases from J, the gap between germline ends came to 14 bases. Per germline, CDR1 MGHRA and CDR2 YSYEKL. The CDR3 has 14 amino acids. CDR3 in DNA: TGCGCCAGCAGCCCACGGTGGGGGCTAGGGGAGCTGTTTTTT. It encodes CASSPRWGLGELFF.

The chain has TRBV28 and TRBJ1-6; 10 bases fit TRBD1. The ends lost 7 bases at V and 7 bases at J; junction bases unmatched: 7. The CDR3 contains 15 residues. Germline values: CDR1 MDHEN, CDR2 SYDVKM. CDR3 nucleotide sequence: TGTGCCAGCACTGCACCGGGACAGGGGAATTCACCCCTCCACTTT. Residues: CASTAPGQGNSPLHF. The entire variable domain, with the rest obtained from reference TRBV28 and TRBJ1-6, is as follows: DVKVTQSSRYLVKRTGEKVFLECVQDMDHENMFWYRQDPGLGLRLIYFSYDVKMKEKGDIPEGYSVSREKKERFSLILESASTNQTSMYLCASTAPGQGNSPLHFGNGTRLTVT.

The rearrangement joins TRBV4-1 to TRBJ2-7; the D is unclear. V was shortened by 0 bases and J by 7 bases, with 13 bases between the two germline ends. Per the germline V gene, CDR1 is MGHRA and CDR2 is YSYEKL. This CDR3 contains 14 residues. CDR3 sequence: CASSQDQVQREQYF. In DNA form, the CDR3 reads TGCGCCAGCAGCCAAGATCAAGTTCAACGGGAGCAGTACTTC.

The V gene is TRBV9, the J gene TRBJ2-7; 7 nucleotides line up with TRBD2. Germline CDR1 and CDR2: SGDLS and YYNGEE. Losses at the gene ends were 2 bases for V and 0 bases for J; bases not matched to a gene: 8. CDR3 size: 16 residues. CDR3 loop: CASSVFSGASSYEQYF. Here the CDR3 DNA reads TGTGCCAGCAGCGTCTTCAGCGGGGCGAGCTCCTACGAGCAGTACTTC.

The chain employs TRBV11-2 and TRBJ2-4; TRBD2 agrees at 12 bases. CDR1 and CDR2 (germline): SGHAT, FQNNGV. Losses at the gene ends were 3 bases for V and 12 bases for J; bases not matched to a gene: 6. This CDR3 is 14 amino acids long. This CDR3 is CASSFTSGGSDQYF. The CDR3 nucleotides read TGTGCCAGCAGCTTTACTAGCGGGGGGAGTGATCAGTACTTC.

The chain joins TRBV6-5 to TRBJ2-5; maybe TRBD1 (5 bases). The germline gives CDR1 MNHEY, CDR2 SVGAGI. The length of the CDR3 is 15 residues. V was trimmed by 2 bases and J by 4 bases, leaving 14 bases between them. DNA of the CDR3: TGTGCCAGCAGTTACGTAGGGGAAGGCTCAGAGACCCAGTACTTC. Translating gives CASSYVGEGSETQYF.

The chain combines TRBV5-1 with TRBJ2-5, with D possibly TRBD1 on 7 matching bases. Germline values: CDR1 SGHRS, CDR2 YFSETQ. V was clipped by 0 bases and J by 5 bases, with 11 bases between them. The CDR3 sequence is 14 residues long. The CDR3 region has the DNA TGCGCCAGCAGCTTGGAGACAGGGAGGGAGACCCAGTACTTC. Its translation: CASSLETGRETQYF.

This clone was observed a handful of times. The rearrangement links TRBV10-1 to TRBJ2-7, with a tentative D call TRBD1 (5 bases). This CDR3 region has 15 residues. Deletions cut 6 bases from V and 1 base from J, with 16 bases between. Per the germline V gene, CDR1 is WNHNN and CDR2 is SYGVQD (reference sequence). CDR3 sequence: CASRDKRGRSYEQYF. The DNA for the CDR3 is TGCGCCAGCAGAGATAAAAGGGGTAGATCCTACGAGCAGTACTTC.